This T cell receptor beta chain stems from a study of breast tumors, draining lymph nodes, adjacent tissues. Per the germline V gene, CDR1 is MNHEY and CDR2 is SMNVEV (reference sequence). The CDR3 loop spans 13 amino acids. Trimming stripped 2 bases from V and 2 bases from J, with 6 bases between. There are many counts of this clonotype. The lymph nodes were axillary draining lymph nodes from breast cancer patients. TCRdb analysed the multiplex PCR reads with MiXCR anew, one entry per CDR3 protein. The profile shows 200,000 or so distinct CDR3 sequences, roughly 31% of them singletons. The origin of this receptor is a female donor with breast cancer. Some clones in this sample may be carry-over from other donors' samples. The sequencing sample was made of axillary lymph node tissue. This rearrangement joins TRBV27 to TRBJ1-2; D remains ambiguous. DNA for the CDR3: TGTGCCAGCAGTTTAAGAAGGAACTATGGCTACACCTTC. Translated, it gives CASSLRRNYGYTF.